The T cell receptor (beta chain) described here comes from a study of blood T cell repertoires in COVID-19. Trimming took 5 bases from V and 0 from J, leaving 18 bases between them. The CDR3 covers 17 residues. Germline CDR1 and CDR2: MNHEY and SMNVEV (reference sequence). Clones were read by immunoSEQ multiplex PCR, and TCRdb kept only the in-frame ones, dropping some. In the table there are around 130,000 clones, roughly 83% of which are singletons. The sequence was obtained from an elderly woman with acute or convalescent COVID-19. Sequencing was performed on peripheral blood. The V gene is TRBV27, the J gene TRBJ2-3; the D is unclear. The CDR3 sequence: CASSPGRVTLSTDTQYF. The CDR3 coding sequence is TGTGCCAGCAGTCCCGGCCGGGTTACCCTTAGCACAGATACGCAGTATTTT.